This TCR beta chain is drawn from a study of Ad26.COV2.S vaccination and SARS-CoV-2 variants. Notes on this clone: Its antigen is unknown.

Germline values: CDR1 SGHRS, CDR2 YFSETQ. The CDR3 extends over 17 amino acids. The V end was cut by 4 bases, the J end by 6 bases, with 24 bases between. Sequenced by immunoSEQ multiplex PCR; TCRdb stores in-frame clones only, minus some. The sample consists of about 39,000 clones, roughly 83% of them appearing once. Whole-study findings and limits: Spike-specific TCR breadth was greater after Ad26.COV2.S than placebo.

The chain uses TRBV5-1 and TRBJ2-3, with a possible D match to TRBD2 (6 bases). This TCR came from a human donor who had recovered from COVID-19. The sequencing used peripheral blood, collected after recovery from COVID-19. The CDR3 protein is CASSRGPGGSFVDTQYF. Here the CDR3 DNA reads TGCGCCAGCAGCCGGGGCCCTGGGGGGAGTTTTGTGGATACGCAGTATTTT.